This T cell receptor beta chain was retrieved from a study of cytomegalovirus exposure and HLA in healthy donors. Clones were read by immunoSEQ multiplex PCR, and TCRdb kept only the in-frame ones, dropping some. Of roughly 300,000 clones in the sample, roughly 90% were seen once. The germline V gene encodes CDR1 MDHEN and CDR2 SYDVKM. CDR3 size: 15 residues. V lost 4 bases and J lost 6, with 16 bases in between. This TCR was sampled from a woman aged 18-35 years in good health and CMV-seronegative. V gene TRBV28 combines with J gene TRBJ2-1; a possible D gene is TRBD1 (6 bases). The material sequenced was PBMCs. CDR3 coding DNA: TGTGCCAGCAGTTCAGTAGGGGCCAGGGGCAATGAGCAGTTCTTC. Its protein is CASSSVGARGNEQFF. Together with reference TRBV28 and TRBJ2-1, the CDR3 gives the full variable domain: DVKVTQSSRYLVKRTGEKVFLECVQDMDHENMFWYRQDPGLGLRLIYFSYDVKMKEKGDIPEGYSVSREKKERFSLILESASTNQTSMYLCASSSVGARGNEQFFGPGTRLTVL.